The next 21 T cell receptor beta chains were all read from a single sample in a study of cytomegalovirus exposure and HLA in healthy donors. A multiplex PCR was run with 60 Vbeta primers and 13 Jbeta primers. The method was immunoSEQ multiplex PCR; TCRdb's version includes in-frame clones alone and lacks a portion of them. The repertoire holds roughly 100,000 clones, with 82% as singletons. Sequencing used PBMCs. The receptors were sampled from a man between 50 and 59 years old in good health and CMV-seronegative.

The chain links TRBV10-2 to TRBJ2-5; 9 bases are shared with TRBD1. V shed 11 bases and J 2 bases; nucleotides not matched to a gene: 24. Germline CDR1 and CDR2: WSHSY and SAAADI. There are 19 residues in the CDR3. The CDR3: CASGGTGGSWRLLQETQYF. DNA for the CDR3: TGCGCCTCGGGTGGAACAGGGGGCTCTTGGAGATTGTTACAAGAGACCCAGTACTTC.

This chain uses TRBV2 with TRBJ2-2; TRBD2 is a possible D gene (7 bases). Germline values: CDR1 SNHLY, CDR2 FYNNEI. This CDR3 contains 15 residues. The V end lost 7 bases, the J end lost 5 bases, and 17 bases lay between the germline ends. CDR3: CASTLRGGWTGELFF. CDR3 coding DNA: TGTGCCAGCACCCTTAGGGGGGGCTGGACCGGGGAGCTGTTTTTT.

The gene calls are TRBV5-6 and TRBJ2-5; TRBD2 agrees at 12 bases. Germline CDR1 reads SGHDT; CDR2 reads YYEEEE. V dropped 0 bases and J dropped 5; count of bases not matched to a gene: 8. The CDR3 runs to 17 residues. The CDR3 bases are TGTGCCAGCAGCTTGGGGGGGACTAGCGGGTATAGGGAGACCCAGTACTTC. It codes for CASSLGGTSGYRETQYF.

This clone has a handful of counts. CDR3 nucleotide sequence: TGTGCCAGCAGCGCGCGCCGATTGACTAGCGGGGGGTTTACAGATACGCAGTATTTT. It encodes CASSARRLTSGGFTDTQYF. The rearrangement uses TRBV21-1 and TRBJ2-3; the D call of TRBD2 is as the table states it, not checked on the DNA. TRBV21-1 represents a pseudogene. This CDR3 is 19 amino acids long.

The chain links TRBV6-6 to TRBJ1-6; D is perhaps TRBD1 (6 bases). The CDR3 runs to 15 residues. Trimming left V 5 bases short and J 9 bases short, with 17 bases between. The germline gives CDR1 MNHNY, CDR2 SVGAGI (reference sequence). The CDR3 sequence is CASSPTGRNSSPLHF. CDR3 in DNA: TGTGCCAGCAGTCCCACAGGGAGAAACAGTTCACCCCTCCACTTT.

J is TRBJ1-2 and V is TRBV5-1; D perhaps matches TRBD1 (5 bases). CDR3 length: 11 amino acids. With 7 bases removed from V and 6 bases from J, the gap between germline ends came to 10 bases. Germline CDR1 reads SGHRS; CDR2 reads YFSETQ. CDR3 residues: CASAETDGYTF. The CDR3 DNA sequence: TGCGCCAGCGCCGAGACAGATGGCTACACCTTC. The variable domain in full, with the rest retrieved from reference TRBV5-1 and TRBJ1-2, is KAGVTQTPRYLIKTRGQQVTLSCSPISGHRSVSWYQQTPGQGLQFLFEYFSETQRNKGNFPGRFSGRQFSNSRSEMNVSTLELGDSALYLCASAETDGYTFGSGTRLTVV.

The rearrangement uses TRBV6-1 and TRBJ2-2; D may be TRBD2 (6 bases). The V and J ends lost 9 bases and 9 bases respectively, with 17 bases between them. This CDR3 contains 13 residues. Germline values: CDR1 MNHNS, CDR2 SASEGT. The CDR3 spells CASNGGLYRELFF. The CDR3 bases are TGTGCCAGTAATGGGGGGTTGTACCGGGAGCTGTTTTTT.

This clone has only one observation. V and J are TRBV6-6 and TRBJ2-2, with TRBD2 identical over 9 bases. V was pared by 6 bases and J by 6 bases, with 5 bases of the junction left unmatched. Germline CDR1 reads MNHNY; CDR2 reads SVGAGI (reference sequence). The length of the CDR3 is 14 residues. The chain's CDR3 is CASRSGGRPGELFF. DNA for the CDR3: TGTGCCAGCAGAAGCGGGGGGCGACCCGGGGAGCTGTTTTTT.

The rearrangement links TRBV11-2 to TRBJ1-2; 10 bases map to TRBD1. V shed 5 bases and J 4 bases; nucleotides not matched to a gene: 13. The CDR3 length is 17 residues. From germline, CDR1 is SGHAT and CDR2 FQNNGV. The CDR3 reads CASSNGDRGVPFYGYTF. CDR3 in DNA: TGTGCCAGCAGCAACGGGGACAGGGGAGTGCCCTTCTATGGCTACACCTTC.

The rearrangement links TRBV6-5 to TRBJ1-2; D gene ambiguous. Per the germline V gene, CDR1 is MNHEY and CDR2 is SVGAGI. Trimming pared 6 bases from V and 7 bases from J, leaving 12 bases between. The CDR3 consists of 12 residues. The CDR3 DNA reads as TGTGCCAGCAGCAATGAGGGCAGTGGCTACACCTTC. Translated, it gives CASSNEGSGYTF.

The J gene is TRBJ1-1, the V gene TRBV30; TRBD1 agrees at 8 bases. Germline CDR1 reads GTSNPN; CDR2 reads SVGIG (reference sequence). V gave up 0 bases and J gave up 11 bases; unmatched junction bases: 5. The length of the CDR3 is 12 residues. The CDR3 DNA reads as TGTGCCTGGAGTGTTAACAGGGGGGCGGCTTTCTTT. This gives the protein CAWSVNRGAAFF.

This clone was found a few times. V is TRBV4-1 and J is TRBJ2-7; 11 nucleotides line up with TRBD1. The CDR3 has 16 amino acids. V lost 1 base, J lost 3 bases, and 5 bases stayed unmatched. Germline loops: CDR1 MGHRA, CDR2 YSYEKL. In nucleotides, the CDR3 is TGCGCCAGCAGCCAAGGGTCCGGGACAGGGGGCTACGAGCAGTACTTC. This codes for CASSQGSGTGGYEQYF.

In this sample, this clone turned up a few times. The chain carries TRBV12-5 and TRBJ1-2; D is ambiguous. The germline gives CDR1 LGHNT, CDR2 FRNRAP. The CDR3 runs to 15 residues. The ends were cut back, 1 base at V and 1 base at J, with 10 bases in the middle. CDR3 DNA: TGTGCTAGTGGTTTGGACCACTACGGTAACTATGGCTACACCTTC. As protein: CASGLDHYGNYGYTF.

The chain couples TRBV18 to TRBJ1-2; the match to TRBD1 covers 10 bases. With 3 bases clipped from V and 6 bases from J, the junction kept 4 bases outside the gene matches. CDR3 length equals 14 residues. Germline CDR1 reads KGHSH; CDR2 reads LQKENI. In nucleotides, the CDR3 is TGTGCCAGCTCACCCTATGACAGGGGGCATGGCTACACCTTC. It encodes CASSPYDRGHGYTF.

The chain joins TRBV19 to TRBJ2-2, with 14 bases that match TRBD2. This CDR3 region has 17 residues. The J segment lost 2 bases and the V segment lost 7 bases, leaving 6 bases of the junction unmatched. Germline V lookup: CDR1 LNHDA, CDR2 SQIVND (reference sequence). CDR3 sequence reads: CASMRTSGGINTGELFF. The CDR3 DNA reads TGTGCCAGTATGAGGACTAGCGGGGGGATCAACACCGGGGAGCTGTTTTTT.

This clone showed up just a few times. The V call is TRBV6-6, the J call TRBJ1-1; 7 nucleotides align to TRBD1. This CDR3 is built from 15 residues. The germline V gene encodes CDR1 MNHNY and CDR2 SVGAGI (reference sequence). J was trimmed by 0 bases and V by 5 bases; bases with no gene match: 6. The CDR3 nucleotides read TGTGCCAGCAGTAACCAACAGGGGATGAACACTGAAGCTTTCTTT. This encodes CASSNQQGMNTEAFF.

V and J are TRBV29-1 and TRBJ1-2, with 8 nucleotides matching TRBD1. The CDR3 has 11 amino acids. V trimming: 5 bases; J trimming: 4 bases; junction bases outside the gene matches: 0. Germline V gene sequence: CDR1 SQVTM, CDR2 ANQGSEA. The CDR3 loop is CSVTGGYGYTF. CDR3 nucleotides: TGCAGCGTTACAGGGGGCTATGGCTACACCTTC.

The rearrangement uses TRBV7-3 and TRBJ2-5; 7 bases fit TRBD2. The DNA end favors TRBJ2-7, so the J call may be wrong. There are 14 residues in the CDR3. Germline V CDR1 and CDR2: SGHTA, FQGTGA. The DNA of the CDR3 is TGTGCCAGCAGCTTAGAGGGAGGGAACTACGAGCAGTACTTC. Translation: CASSLEGGNYEQYF.

The chain employs TRBV30 and TRBJ1-5, with D uncertain. The CDR3 is 13 amino acids. V was pared by 4 bases and J by 3 bases, with 10 bases between. CDR1 and CDR2 from the germline V gene are GTSNPN and SVGIG (reference sequence). This chain's CDR3 is CAWTPDSNQPQHF. The DNA for the CDR3 is TGTGCCTGGACCCCAGACTCCAATCAGCCCCAGCATTTT.

This clone was picked up a small number of times. The CDR3 sequence: CASSLGGPGANVLTF. The CDR3 bases are TGTGCCAGCAGCTTAGGAGGGCCTGGGGCCAACGTCCTGACTTTC. The chain recombines TRBV7-2 with TRBJ2-6, with D possibly TRBD2 on 5 matching bases. Germline V CDR1 and CDR2: SGHTA, FQGNSA. This CDR3 has 15 residues. Trimming took off 1 base at V and 2 bases at J, with 6 bases between the two ends.

This clone was counted a few times. The rearrangement uses TRBV11-2 and TRBJ2-7, with TRBD2 matching 8 bases. The trim removed 5 bases at V and 4 bases at J, leaving 4 bases unmatched. CDR3 length: 13 residues. CDR1 and CDR2 (germline): SGHAT, FQNNGV. CDR3 loop: CASSRLARYEQYV. DNA of the CDR3: TGTGCCAGCAGCCGACTAGCGCGGTACGAGCAGTACGTC.